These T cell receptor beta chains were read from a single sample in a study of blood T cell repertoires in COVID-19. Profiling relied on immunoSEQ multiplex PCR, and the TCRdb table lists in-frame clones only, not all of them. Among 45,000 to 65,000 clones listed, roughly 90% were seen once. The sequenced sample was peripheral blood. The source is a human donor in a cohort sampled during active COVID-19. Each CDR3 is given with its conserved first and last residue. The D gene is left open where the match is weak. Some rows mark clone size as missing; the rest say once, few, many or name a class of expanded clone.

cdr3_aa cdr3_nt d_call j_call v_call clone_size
CASRKDRPYEQYF TGTGCCAGCAGGAAGGACAGGCCCTACGAGCAGTACTTC TRBD1 TRBJ2-7 TRBV12-3/TRBV12-4 -
CASSDLGLAYQETQYF TGTGCCAGCAGTGATTTGGGACTAGCGTACCAAGAGACCCAGTACTTC TRBD2 TRBJ2-5 TRBV25-1 -
CASSEGGLAYTQYF TGTGCCAGCAGTGAAGGGGGACTAGCGTATACGCAGTATTTT TRBD2 TRBJ2-3 TRBV6-4 -
CASSAGAGLTDTQYF TGTGCCAGCAGCGCCGGGGCGGGGCTCACAGATACGCAGTATTTT - TRBJ2-3 TRBV9 once
CASSPLQGQDQPQHF TGTGCCAGCTCACCACTACAGGGGCAAGATCAGCCCCAGCATTTT TRBD1 TRBJ1-5 TRBV18 -
CASSQRTGGCGTEAFF TGTGCCAGCAGCCAGAGGACAGGAGGGTGTGGAACTGAAGCTTTCTTT TRBD1 TRBJ1-1 TRBV3-1/TRBV3-2 few
CAWSVSHSTNYGYTF TGTGCCTGGAGTGTAAGTCACAGTACCAACTATGGCTACACCTTC - TRBJ1-2 TRBV30 -
CASKGPRQGGNTIYF TGTGCCAGCAAGGGTCCAAGGCAGGGCGGAAACACCATATATTTT - TRBJ1-3 TRBV6-5 -
CASSLDGGRGTEAFF TGTGCCAGCAGCTTAGATGGGGGCCGGGGCACTGAAGCTTTCTTT - TRBJ1-1 TRBV11-2 -
CASSLGGGEKLFF TGTGCCAGCAGCTTAGGTGGCGGGGAAAAACTGTTTTTT - TRBJ1-4 TRBV7-2 -
CAWRGSGPYNEQFF TGTGCCTGGAGGGGTAGCGGGCCCTACAATGAGCAGTTCTTC TRBD2 TRBJ2-1 TRBV30 -
CASADSRSSPLHF TGTGCCAGCGCTGACAGTAGGAGTTCACCCCTCCACTTT - TRBJ1-6 TRBV2 -
CASSSLGRSTDTQYF TGTGCCAGCAGCTCCCTGGGGCGTAGCACAGATACGCAGTATTTT - TRBJ2-3 TRBV7-9 -
CASGWDSSGNTIYF TGTGCCAGCGGGTGGGACAGCTCTGGAAACACCATATATTTT TRBD1 TRBJ1-3 TRBV6-6 -
CATADLQGYYGYTF TGTGCCACCGCCGATTTACAGGGGTACTATGGCTACACCTTC TRBD1 TRBJ1-2 TRBV19 -
CASSQDHTYNSPLHF TGCGCCAGCAGCCAAGATCACACCTATAATTCACCCCTCCACTTT - TRBJ1-6 TRBV4-3 -
CASSSSSPVGYTF TGTGCCAGCAGCTCGTCGTCCCCGGTTGGCTACACCTTC - TRBJ1-2 TRBV7-2 few
CASSEEGSFYEQYF TGCGCCAGCAGTGAGGAGGGATCCTTTTACGAGCAGTACTTC - TRBJ2-7 TRBV10-1 -
CASTRSGDYYGYTF TGTGCCAGCACCCGGAGCGGCGATTACTATGGCTACACCTTC - TRBJ1-2 TRBV6-5 -
CASSTHRQYSNQPQHF TGTGCCAGTAGTACCCACCGACAGTATAGCAATCAGCCCCAGCATTTT - TRBJ1-5 TRBV19 -
CASSQDHRGGFNVPDTQYF TGCGCCAGCAGCCAAGATCACCGCGGGGGGTTCAATGTCCCAGATACGCAGTATTTT TRBD2 TRBJ2-3 TRBV4-1 -
CASSVGESSYNSPLHF TGTGCCAGCAGCGTTGGGGAGAGCTCCTATAATTCACCCCTCCACTTT - TRBJ1-6 TRBV9 -
CASSVKEGGSPSEKLFF TGTGCCAGCAGCGTAAAGGAGGGTGGGAGTCCCTCTGAAAAACTGTTTTTT - TRBJ1-4 TRBV9 -
CASSLEGTSGRSSYNEQFF TGTGCCAGCAGCTTGGAGGGGACTAGCGGGAGAAGCTCCTACAATGAGCAGTTCTTC TRBD2 TRBJ2-1 TRBV5-5 -
CASSTNRESNNSPLHF TGTGCCAGCTCAACTAACAGGGAGTCAAATAATTCACCCCTCCACTTT - TRBJ1-6 TRBV18 -
CASSLFGGGYEQYF TGTGCCAGCAGTCTCTTCGGGGGGGGATACGAGCAGTACTTC TRBD2 TRBJ2-7 TRBV6-2/TRBV6-3 -
CATSRSGFRANVLTF TGTGCCACCAGCAGATCGGGTTTTCGGGCCAACGTCCTGACTTTC - TRBJ2-6 TRBV15 -
CASSLREKMNTEAFF TGTGCCAGCAGCCTTCGGGAGAAAATGAACACTGAAGCTTTCTTT - TRBJ1-1 TRBV6-6 -
CASGLRDRGLYGYTF TGTGCCAGCGGCCTACGGGACAGGGGACTCTATGGCTACACCTTC TRBD1 TRBJ1-2 TRBV27 -
CASSLDFEGKKIF TGTGCCAGCAGTTTGGACTTTGAGGGAAAGAAGATCTTC - TRBJ2-1 TRBV6-5 -
CASSQDPLAITTRGGTQYF TGTGCCAGCAGCCAAGATCCGCTGGCCATCACAACGCGGGGGGGGACCCAGTACTTC TRBD2 TRBJ2-5 TRBV3-1/TRBV3-2 -
CASSTPTDTQYF TGCGCCAGCAGCACACCCACAGATACGCAGTATTTT - TRBJ2-3 TRBV5-1 -
CASSPTGRLNEKLFF TGTGCCAGCAGCCCCACCGGCAGGTTGAATGAAAAACTGTTTTTT - TRBJ1-4 TRBV7-9 -
CASSSGQGAVGYTF TGCGCCAGCAGCTCGGGACAGGGGGCTGTTGGCTACACCTTC TRBD1 TRBJ1-2 TRBV5-1 -
CASSYSAGGIYEQYF TGTGCCAGCAGTTACTCGGCGGGGGGCATATACGAGCAGTACTTC TRBD2 TRBJ2-7 TRBV6-6 -
CASSVGLAGLGTDTQYF TGTGCCAGCAGCGTGGGACTAGCGGGACTGGGCACAGATACGCAGTATTTT TRBD2 TRBJ2-3 TRBV9 -
CASSLAVPIGPRNYGYTF TGTGCCAGCAGCTTAGCGGTCCCAATCGGTCCGAGGAACTATGGCTACACCTTC - TRBJ1-2 TRBV11-2 -
CAAGRGGAGEQYF TGTGCCGCCGGGCGGGGGGGGGCCGGCGAGCAGTACTTC TRBD2 TRBJ2-7 TRBV6-5 -
CASSPFSGGVDEQFF TGTGCCAGCAGTCCCTTTAGCGGGGGGGTCGATGAGCAGTTCTTC TRBD2 TRBJ2-1 TRBV6-2/TRBV6-3 -
CASSERRGGRYNEQFF TGTGCCAGCAGTGAACGGCGGGGGGGCCGATACAATGAGCAGTTCTTC TRBD2 TRBJ2-1 TRBV2 once
CASGYTGTGGFNQPQHF TGTGCTAGTGGTTATACCGGGACAGGGGGTTTCAATCAGCCCCAGCATTTT TRBD1 TRBJ1-5 TRBV12-5 -
CASSEKGQGLSRAFF TGTGCCAGCAGTGAAAAGGGACAGGGGTTATCCCGGGCTTTCTTT TRBD1 TRBJ1-1 TRBV6-1 once
CASSRTTGPGETQYF TGTGCCAGCAGTCGCACTACAGGGCCCGGGGAGACCCAGTACTTC - TRBJ2-5 TRBV28 -
CASSLDGRVVDGYTF TGCGCCAGCAGCTTGGACGGCAGGGTTGTGGATGGCTACACCTTC - TRBJ1-2 TRBV5-1 -
CASRQGSYNSPLHF TGTGCCAGCAGGCAGGGATCCTATAATTCACCCCTCCACTTT - TRBJ1-6 TRBV6-5 few
CASSPMTPPVGYTF TGTGCCAGCTCACCGATGACACCTCCGGTTGGCTACACCTTC - TRBJ1-2 TRBV18 -
CASSPGMKEENTEAFF TGTGCCAGCAGCCCGGGTATGAAGGAAGAGAACACTGAAGCTTTCTTT - TRBJ1-1 TRBV7-8 -
CASSQVIDMPSYEQYF TGCGCCAGCAGCCAAGTTATTGACATGCCATCCTACGAGCAGTACTTC - TRBJ2-7 TRBV4-1 -
CASSDRGNTEAFF TGTGCCAGCAGTGACAGGGGGAACACTGAAGCTTTCTTT - TRBJ1-1 TRBV2 once
CASSMGDRRRTGELFF TGTGCCAGTAGTATGGGGGACAGGCGGCGGACCGGGGAGCTGTTTTTT TRBD1 TRBJ2-2 TRBV19 -
CASSLSGVSNTEAFF TGTGCCAGCAGTCTATCAGGGGTTTCTAACACTGAAGCTTTCTTT - TRBJ1-1 TRBV6-2/TRBV6-3 -
CASSYRTGVSYEQYF TGTGCCAGCAGCTATCGGACAGGGGTTTCCTACGAGCAGTACTTC TRBD1 TRBJ2-7 TRBV7-2 -
CASSQDGGLAAGTQYF TGTGCCAGCAGCCAAGATGGAGGACTAGCTGCGGGGACCCAGTACTTC TRBD2 TRBJ2-5 TRBV3-1/TRBV3-2 -
CATSDRYEQFF TGTGCCACCAGTGATCGGTATGAGCAGTTCTTC - TRBJ2-1 TRBV24-1 -
CASSLTGGDLPYEQYF TGTGCCAGCAGCTTAACAGGGGGGGACCTTCCCTACGAGCAGTACTTC - TRBJ2-7 TRBV3-1/TRBV3-2 -
CASTAARNEQFF TGTGCCAGCACCGCGGCTCGGAATGAGCAGTTCTTC - TRBJ2-1 TRBV2 -
CASSVGTIYEQFF TGTGCCAGCAGCGTAGGGACTATCTATGAGCAGTTCTTC - TRBJ2-1 TRBV9 few
CASSLALADEQFF TGTGCCAGCAGCTTGGCTCTAGCCGATGAGCAGTTCTTC - TRBJ2-1 TRBV5-4 -
CASRRSPGQGTLQETQYF TGTGCCAGCAGAAGATCTCCGGGACAGGGGACCCTCCAAGAGACCCAGTACTTC TRBD1 TRBJ2-5 TRBV2 -